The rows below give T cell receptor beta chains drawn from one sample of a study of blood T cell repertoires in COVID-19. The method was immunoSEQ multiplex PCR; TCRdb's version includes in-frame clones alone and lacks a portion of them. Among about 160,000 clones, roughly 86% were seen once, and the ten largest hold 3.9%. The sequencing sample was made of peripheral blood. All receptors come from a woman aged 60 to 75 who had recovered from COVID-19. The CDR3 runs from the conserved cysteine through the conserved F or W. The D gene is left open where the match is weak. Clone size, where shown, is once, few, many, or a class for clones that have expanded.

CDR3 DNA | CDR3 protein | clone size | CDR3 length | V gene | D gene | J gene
TGTGCCAGCGTCCAGGGCTATTCGGGGGTTGATGGCTACACCTTC | CASVQGYSGVDGYTF | few | 15 | TRBV3-1/TRBV3-2 | . | TRBJ1-2
TGCGCCAGCAGCTTGGCCAGGGGCAGCCCTTCCTACGAGCAGTACTTC | CASSLARGSPSYEQYF | . | 16 | TRBV5-1 | . | TRBJ2-7
TGTGCCAGCAGCCAAGTGGGACAGGGGGAAACTAAAGCTTTCTTT | CASSQVGQGETKAFF | . | 15 | TRBV3-1/TRBV3-2 | TRBD1 | TRBJ1-1
TGCGCCAGCAGCCTTCAGGGAACTAATTCACCCCTCCACTTT | CASSLQGTNSPLHF | . | 14 | TRBV4-1 | . | TRBJ1-6
TGTGCCAGCAGCCAAGTAGGTCAGGGGGGCGAGACCCAGTACTTC | CASSQVGQGGETQYF | . | 15 | TRBV3-1/TRBV3-2 | . | TRBJ2-5
TGTGCCAGCAGTGGACGGGACTCTCTGGGGGTAGCTAATGAAAAACTGTTTTTT | CASSGRDSLGVANEKLFF | . | 18 | TRBV2 | . | TRBJ1-4
TGTGCCAGCAGCTCCGGTCCCGGGACACTGAGACCTGGGGCCAACGTCCTGACTTTC | CASSSGPGTLRPGANVLTF | once | 19 | TRBV3-1/TRBV3-2 | . | TRBJ2-6
TGTGCCGTCATAGGCCCAGGCCTCTCTGGAAACACCATATATTTT | CAVIGPGLSGNTIYF | . | 15 | TRBV7-9 | . | TRBJ1-3
TGTGCTAGCAGCTTACAGTTTGGCGGCGCAGGGCAAGAGACCCAGTACTTC | CASSLQFGGAGQETQYF | few | 17 | TRBV7-7 | . | TRBJ2-5
TGTGCCAGCAGCCAAGGCGGGGGAGGCGCAGATACGCAGTATTTT | CASSQGGGGADTQYF | . | 15 | TRBV3-1/TRBV3-2 | TRBD2 | TRBJ2-3
TGTGCCAGCAGGGGCGGGGGGCGTTACAATGAGCAGTTCTTC | CASRGGGRYNEQFF | . | 14 | TRBV28 | TRBD2 | TRBJ2-1
TGTGCCAGCAGCTCAATTTGGACAGGGATGAGCTACACCTTC | CASSSIWTGMSYTF | . | 14 | TRBV11-2 | TRBD1 | TRBJ1-2
TGCGCCAGCAGCCCGCAGGACTTGGGCGTCACTGAAGCTTTCTTT | CASSPQDLGVTEAFF | . | 15 | TRBV5-1 | . | TRBJ1-1
TGCGCCAGCAGCTCCGGGACAGGGGATCCAGATACGCAGTATTTT | CASSSGTGDPDTQYF | . | 15 | TRBV5-1 | TRBD1 | TRBJ2-3
TGTGCCAGCAGCTTACAGCGGGGGGGCCTCGGGAATGAGCAGTTCTTC | CASSLQRGGLGNEQFF | . | 16 | TRBV7-8 | TRBD2 | TRBJ2-1
TGTGCCAGCAGCCGTCAAGGGGCGCCTAATTCACCCCTCCACTTT | CASSRQGAPNSPLHF | . | 15 | TRBV7-9 | . | TRBJ1-6
TGCGCCAGCAGCTTGGGCTCCGGTAATGAAAAACTGTTTTTT | CASSLGSGNEKLFF | . | 14 | TRBV5-1 | . | TRBJ1-4
TGCGCCAGCAGTGACAGGGGGCGGGGGACTAATGAAAAACTGTTTTTT | CASSDRGRGTNEKLFF | . | 16 | TRBV5-1 | TRBD1 | TRBJ1-4
TGTGCCATCAGGGGAGCTAACTATGGCTACACCTTC | CAIRGANYGYTF | . | 12 | TRBV10-3 | . | TRBJ1-2
TGCAGCGTTGAAGACAGCGGCCGGTACAATGAGCAGTTCTTC | CSVEDSGRYNEQFF | . | 14 | TRBV29-1 | . | TRBJ2-1
TGTGCCAGCAGCATATCCCCTAGCGGGGGGGATCCAGATACGCAGTATTTT | CASSISPSGGDPDTQYF | . | 17 | TRBV5-5 | TRBD2 | TRBJ2-3
TGCGCCAGCAGCTCGGGACAGAGCTACGAGCAGTACTTC | CASSSGQSYEQYF | . | 13 | TRBV5-1 | TRBD1 | TRBJ2-7
TGTGCCAGCAGCTCCGGGACAGGGGGCTGGGAGACCCAGTACTTC | CASSSGTGGWETQYF | . | 15 | TRBV7-9 | TRBD1 | TRBJ2-5
TGCGCCAGCAGCCAGATAATGTTGGCTAGCGAGCAGTACTTC | CASSQIMLASEQYF | . | 14 | TRBV4-1 | . | TRBJ2-7
TGTGCCAGCAGCCATGACAGGGGAGACTATGGCTACACCTTC | CASSHDRGDYGYTF | . | 14 | TRBV3-1/TRBV3-2 | TRBD1 | TRBJ1-2
TGTGCCAGCGGAGGAATGTTACAGAACACTGAAGCTTTCTTT | CASGGMLQNTEAFF | . | 14 | TRBV28 | . | TRBJ1-1
TGCGCCAGCAGCCCATCAGGGGGCTACGAGCAGTACTTC | CASSPSGGYEQYF | . | 13 | TRBV4-3 | TRBD1 | TRBJ2-7
TGTGCCAGCTCACCAGGCCCGGGAAAGGGTTACGAGCAGTACTTC | CASSPGPGKGYEQYF | . | 15 | TRBV18 | . | TRBJ2-7
TGTGCCAGCAGCGCCGCCGGGACTGCCTACAATGAGCAGTTCTTC | CASSAAGTAYNEQFF | few | 15 | TRBV9 | . | TRBJ2-1
TGTGCCAGCAGCCGGGACAGCTTCTCTGGAAACACCATATATTTT | CASSRDSFSGNTIYF | . | 15 | TRBV5-4 | TRBD1 | TRBJ1-3
TGTGCCAGCAGCCATCTAGCGGACAACTCTGGAAACACCATATATTTT | CASSHLADNSGNTIYF | . | 16 | TRBV3-1/TRBV3-2 | . | TRBJ1-3
TGTGCCAGTAGTACGATCCGGACAGGGGGCCTCGGCCAGCCCCAGCATTTT | CASSTIRTGGLGQPQHF | . | 17 | TRBV19 | TRBD1 | TRBJ1-5
TGTGCCAGCAGTAGGAGCTTCCAAGAGACCCAGTACTTC | CASSRSFQETQYF | . | 13 | TRBV6-5 | . | TRBJ2-5
TGTGCCAGCAGGGAAGGGGTCGGTGCGGGCTACACCTTC | CASREGVGAGYTF | . | 13 | TRBV7-9 | . | TRBJ1-2
TGCGCCAGCAGCTCGGGAGGGACGGGCTCCTACGAGCAGTACTTC | CASSSGGTGSYEQYF | once | 15 | TRBV5-1 | TRBD2 | TRBJ2-7
TGTGCCACCAGTAAAGGGGGAACAGGGGCAACTAATGAAAAACTGTTTTTT | CATSKGGTGATNEKLFF | . | 17 | TRBV24-1 | TRBD1 | TRBJ1-4